The 2 T cell receptor beta chains below were found in one sample sequenced in a study of CD8 T cells in Susac syndrome. It was with random hexamers that 0.5 to 1 ug RNA was reverse transcribed. Each CDR3 protein is one row after TCRdb ran MiXCR on the immunoSEQ multiplex PCR reads. The data show some 140,000 distinct CDR3 sequences, about 95% seen once. Sequencing was carried out using CD8+ T cells from PBMCs. Every receptor here comes from a human donor with Susac syndrome.

This clonotype has only one observation. The V gene is TRBV24-1, the J gene TRBJ2-1; D assignment may be TRBD1 or TRBD2 (5 bases each). Between the trimmed V and J ends, which lost 0 bases and 7 bases, there was a span of 15 bases. The CDR3 is made up of 16 amino acids. Germline values: CDR1 KGHDR, CDR2 SFDVKD. As DNA, the CDR3 is TGTGCCACCAGTGATTTGCCCGCACAGGACTGGAATGAGCAGTTCTTC. This codes for CATSDLPAQDWNEQFF.

This rearrangement joins TRBV5-6 to TRBJ1-2; unclear D gene. The germline V gene encodes CDR1 SGHDT and CDR2 YYEEEE. The germline V and J ends were trimmed by 1 base and 0 bases, with 13 bases remaining between them. The CDR3 runs 16 residues. The CDR3 sequence: CASSLIVRHSNYGYTF. In nucleotides, the CDR3 is TGTGCCAGCAGCTTGATTGTACGGCACTCTAACTATGGCTACACCTTC.